This T cell receptor (beta chain) is from a study of identical twins. Study-wide findings and caveats: For cord blood, abundant beta clonotypes had fewer insertions, unlike memory repertoires, which showed none. Sequences that were out-of-frame, alpha and twin-shared displayed an excess of low generation probability.

Donors were all healthy Caucasians. Germline CDR1 and CDR2: LGHDT and YNNKEL (reference sequence). V gave up 3 bases and J gave up 7 bases; unmatched junction bases: 8. The length of the CDR3 is 15 residues. A universal primer site arose from template switching, and cDNA bore unique molecular identifiers. TCRdb redid the calling of the 5' RACE reads with MiXCR, one entry per CDR3 protein. The sample has around 490,000 distinct CDR3 sequences; approximately 20% are singletons. This clonotype turned up a few times. The antigen is not known. This same sample was also part of a study on yellow fever vaccine responses in identical twins.

The chain recombines TRBV3-1 with TRBJ2-1, with 8 positions matching TRBD2. Sequenced material: CD4+ T cells sorted from blood. The receptor was isolated from a woman aged 18 to 35 in good health. CDR3 in amino acids: CASSQRGLAGNEQFF. The CDR3, as DNA: TGTGCCAGCAGCCAGCGAGGACTAGCTGGAAATGAGCAGTTCTTC.